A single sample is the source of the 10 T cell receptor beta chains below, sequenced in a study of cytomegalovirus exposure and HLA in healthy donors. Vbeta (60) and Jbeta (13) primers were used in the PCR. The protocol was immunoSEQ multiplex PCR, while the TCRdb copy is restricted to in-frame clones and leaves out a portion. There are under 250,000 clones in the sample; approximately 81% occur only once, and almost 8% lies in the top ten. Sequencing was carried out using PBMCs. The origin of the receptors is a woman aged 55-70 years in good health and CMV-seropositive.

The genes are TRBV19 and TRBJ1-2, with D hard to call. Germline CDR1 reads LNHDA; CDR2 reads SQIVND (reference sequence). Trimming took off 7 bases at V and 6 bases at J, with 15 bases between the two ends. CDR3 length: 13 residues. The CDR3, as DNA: TGTGCCAGTACCCAAGGAGGGTTGGATGGCTACACCTTC. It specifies CASTQGGLDGYTF.

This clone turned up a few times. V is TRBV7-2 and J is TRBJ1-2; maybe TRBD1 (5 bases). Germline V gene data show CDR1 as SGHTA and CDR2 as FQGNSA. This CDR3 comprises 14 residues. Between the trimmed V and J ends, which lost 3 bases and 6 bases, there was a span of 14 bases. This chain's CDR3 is CASSLNQGRDGYTF. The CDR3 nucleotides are TGTGCCAGCAGCTTGAATCAGGGAAGGGATGGCTACACCTTC.

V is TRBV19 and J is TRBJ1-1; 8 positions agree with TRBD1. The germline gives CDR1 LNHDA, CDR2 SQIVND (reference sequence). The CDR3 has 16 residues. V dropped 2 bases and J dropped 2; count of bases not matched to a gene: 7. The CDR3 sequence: CASSIRRTGSNTEAFF. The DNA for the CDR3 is TGTGCCAGTAGTATACGTCGGACAGGGAGTAACACTGAAGCTTTCTTT.

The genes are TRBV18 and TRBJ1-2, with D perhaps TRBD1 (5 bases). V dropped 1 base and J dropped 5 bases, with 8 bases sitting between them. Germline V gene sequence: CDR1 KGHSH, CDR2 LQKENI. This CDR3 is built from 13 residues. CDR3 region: CASSPRSGYGYTF. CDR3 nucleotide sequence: TGTGCCAGCTCACCACGGTCAGGGTATGGCTACACCTTC.

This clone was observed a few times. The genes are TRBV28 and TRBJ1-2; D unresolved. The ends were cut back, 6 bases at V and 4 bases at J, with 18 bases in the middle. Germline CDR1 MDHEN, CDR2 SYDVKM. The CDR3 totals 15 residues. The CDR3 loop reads CASRHSTPGSYGYTF. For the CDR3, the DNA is TGTGCCAGCAGGCACTCAACGCCGGGGAGCTATGGCTACACCTTC.

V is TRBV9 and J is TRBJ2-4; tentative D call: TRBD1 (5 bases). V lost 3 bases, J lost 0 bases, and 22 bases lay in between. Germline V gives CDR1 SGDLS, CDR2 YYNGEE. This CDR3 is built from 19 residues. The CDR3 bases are TGTGCCAGCAGCGCCGGGTCGCAGGGTCACCAGGTAGCCAAAAACATTCAGTACTTC. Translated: CASSAGSQGHQVAKNIQYF. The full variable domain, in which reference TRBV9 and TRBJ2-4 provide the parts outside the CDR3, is DSGVTQTPKHLITATGQRVTLRCSPRSGDLSVYWYQQSLDQGLQFLIQYYNGEERAKGNILERFSAQQFPDLHSELNLSSLELGDSALYFCASSAGSQGHQVAKNIQYFGAGTRLSVL.

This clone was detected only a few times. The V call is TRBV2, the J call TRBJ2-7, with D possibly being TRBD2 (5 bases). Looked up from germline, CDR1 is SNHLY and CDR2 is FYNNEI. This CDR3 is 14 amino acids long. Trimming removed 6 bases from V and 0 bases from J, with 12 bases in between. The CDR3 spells CASRIAKSSYEQYF. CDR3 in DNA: TGTGCCAGCAGGATAGCGAAGAGCTCCTACGAGCAGTACTTC.

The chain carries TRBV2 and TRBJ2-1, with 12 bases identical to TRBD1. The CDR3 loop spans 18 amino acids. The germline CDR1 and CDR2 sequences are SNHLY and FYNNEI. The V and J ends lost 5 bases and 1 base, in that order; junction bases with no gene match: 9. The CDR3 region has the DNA TGTGCCAGCAGTCAGGGACAGGGGGCAGGTAGTTCCTACAATGAGCAGTTCTTC. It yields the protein CASSQGQGAGSSYNEQFF.

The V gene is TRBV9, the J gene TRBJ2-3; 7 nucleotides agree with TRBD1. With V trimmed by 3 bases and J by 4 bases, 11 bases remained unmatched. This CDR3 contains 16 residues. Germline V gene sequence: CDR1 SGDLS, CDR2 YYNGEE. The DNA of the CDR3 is TGTGCCAGCAGCGCGGGACGGACAGGATGGGCAGATACGCAGTATTTT. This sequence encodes CASSAGRTGWADTQYF.

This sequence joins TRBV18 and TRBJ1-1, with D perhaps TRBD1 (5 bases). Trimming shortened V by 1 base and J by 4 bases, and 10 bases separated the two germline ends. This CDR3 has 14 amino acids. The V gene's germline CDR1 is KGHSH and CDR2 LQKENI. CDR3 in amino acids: CASSPQGIATEAFF. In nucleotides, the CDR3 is TGTGCCAGCTCACCACAGGGGATTGCCACTGAAGCTTTCTTT.